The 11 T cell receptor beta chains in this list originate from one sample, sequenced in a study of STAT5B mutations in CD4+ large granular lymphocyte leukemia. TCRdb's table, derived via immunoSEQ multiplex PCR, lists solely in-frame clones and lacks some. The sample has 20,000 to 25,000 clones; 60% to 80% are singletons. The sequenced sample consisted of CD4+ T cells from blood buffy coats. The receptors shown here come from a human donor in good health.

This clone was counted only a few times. CDR3 coding DNA: TGTGCCAGCAGCCTTGGACTGTTCAATGAGCAGTTCTTC. Encoded protein: CASSLGLFNEQFF. The V and J genes are TRBV28 and TRBJ2-1; a weak D match, TRBD2 (5 bases). The germline gives CDR1 MDHEN, CDR2 SYDVKM. V lost 6 bases to trimming and J lost 6 bases, with 12 bases between them. The CDR3 extends over 13 amino acids.

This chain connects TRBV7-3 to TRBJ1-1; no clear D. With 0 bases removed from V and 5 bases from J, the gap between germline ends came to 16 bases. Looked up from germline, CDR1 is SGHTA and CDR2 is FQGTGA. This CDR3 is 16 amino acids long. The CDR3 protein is CASSLTARSLITEAFF. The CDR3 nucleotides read TGTGCCAGCAGCTTAACGGCCCGTAGCTTAATAACTGAAGCTTTCTTT.

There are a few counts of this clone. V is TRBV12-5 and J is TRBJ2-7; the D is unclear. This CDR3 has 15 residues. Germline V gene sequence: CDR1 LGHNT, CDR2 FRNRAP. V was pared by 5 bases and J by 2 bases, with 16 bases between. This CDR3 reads CASGGARVLAYEQYF. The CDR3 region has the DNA TGTGCTAGTGGTGGCGCCCGGGTGCTAGCCTACGAGCAGTACTTC.

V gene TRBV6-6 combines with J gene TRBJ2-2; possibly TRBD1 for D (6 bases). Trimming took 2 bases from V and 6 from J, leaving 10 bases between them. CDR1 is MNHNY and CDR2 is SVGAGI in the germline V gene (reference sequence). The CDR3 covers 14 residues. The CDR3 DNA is TGTGCCAGCAGTTACGGGGGCCGGGCCGGGGAGCTGTTTTTT. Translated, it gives CASSYGGRAGELFF.

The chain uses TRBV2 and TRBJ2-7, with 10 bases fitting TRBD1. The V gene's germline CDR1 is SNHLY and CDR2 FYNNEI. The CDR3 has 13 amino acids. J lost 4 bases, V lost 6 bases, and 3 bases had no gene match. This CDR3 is CASSRDRGYEQYF. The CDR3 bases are TGTGCCAGCAGCCGGGACAGGGGATACGAGCAGTACTTC.

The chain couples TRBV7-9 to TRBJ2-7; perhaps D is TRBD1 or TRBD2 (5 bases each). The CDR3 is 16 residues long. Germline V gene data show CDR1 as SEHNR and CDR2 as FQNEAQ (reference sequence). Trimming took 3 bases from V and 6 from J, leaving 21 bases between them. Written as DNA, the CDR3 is TGTGCCAGCAGCTTTTTAGGGTCCGGGACGTCGAGCGAGCAGTACTTC. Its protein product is CASSFLGSGTSSEQYF.

In DNA, the CDR3 is TGTGCCAGCAGCTTAGGTCTACTCCAAGAGACCCAGTACTTC. This gives the protein CASSLGLLQETQYF. This chain links TRBV7-8 with TRBJ2-5, with no clear D. Germline CDR1 and CDR2: SGHVS and FQNEAQ. Deletions cut 1 base from V and 1 base from J, with 7 bases between. The CDR3 runs 14 residues.

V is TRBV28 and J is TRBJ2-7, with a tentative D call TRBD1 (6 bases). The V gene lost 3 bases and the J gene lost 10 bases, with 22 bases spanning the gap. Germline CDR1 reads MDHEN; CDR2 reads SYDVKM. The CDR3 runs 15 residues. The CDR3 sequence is CASSFFGQFLRAQYF. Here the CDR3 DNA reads TGTGCCAGCAGTTTTTTTGGACAGTTCCTACGAGCCCAGTACTTC.

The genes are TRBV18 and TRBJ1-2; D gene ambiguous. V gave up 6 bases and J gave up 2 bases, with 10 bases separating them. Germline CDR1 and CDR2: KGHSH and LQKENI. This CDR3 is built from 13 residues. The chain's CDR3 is CASSPEENYGYTF. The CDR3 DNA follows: TGTGCCAGCTCCCCAGAAGAGAACTATGGCTACACCTTC. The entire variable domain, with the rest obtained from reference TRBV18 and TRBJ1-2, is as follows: NAGVMQNPRHLVRRRGQEARLRCSPMKGHSHVYWYRQLPEEGLKFMVYLQKENIIDESGMPKERFSAEFPKEGPSILRIQQVVRGDSAAYFCASSPEENYGYTFGSGTRLTVV.

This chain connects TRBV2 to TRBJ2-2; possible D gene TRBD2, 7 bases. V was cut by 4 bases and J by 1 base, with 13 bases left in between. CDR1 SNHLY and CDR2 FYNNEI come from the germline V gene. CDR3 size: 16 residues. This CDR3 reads CASSALGGLNTGELFF. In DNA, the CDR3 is TGTGCCAGCAGTGCTCTCGGGGGGCTGAACACCGGGGAGCTGTTTTTT.

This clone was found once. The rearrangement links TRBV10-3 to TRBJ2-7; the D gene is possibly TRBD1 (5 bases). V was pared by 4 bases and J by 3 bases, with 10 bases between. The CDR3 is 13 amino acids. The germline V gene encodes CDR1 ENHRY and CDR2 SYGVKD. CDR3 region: CAISAAGFYEQYF. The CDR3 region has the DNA TGTGCCATCAGTGCAGCAGGGTTCTACGAGCAGTACTTC.